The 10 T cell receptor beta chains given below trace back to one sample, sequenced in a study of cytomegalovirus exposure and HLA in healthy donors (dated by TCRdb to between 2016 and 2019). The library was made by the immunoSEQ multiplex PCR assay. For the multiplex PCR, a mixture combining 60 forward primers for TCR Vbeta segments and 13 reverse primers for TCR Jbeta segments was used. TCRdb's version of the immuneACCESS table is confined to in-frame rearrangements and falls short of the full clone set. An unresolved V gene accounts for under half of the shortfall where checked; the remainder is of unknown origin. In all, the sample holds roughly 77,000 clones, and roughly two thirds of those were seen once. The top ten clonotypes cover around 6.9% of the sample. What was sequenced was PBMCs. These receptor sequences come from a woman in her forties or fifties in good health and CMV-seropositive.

CDR3 nucleotides: TGCGCCAGCAGCCAAGATTGGCTTTCCCAAGGGGACGAGCAGTACTTC. Protein: CASSQDWLSQGDEQYF. V usage is TRBV4-1 and J usage is TRBJ2-7; possibly TRBD1 for D (5 bases). The germline V gene encodes CDR1 MGHRA and CDR2 YSYEKL. V was cut by 0 bases and J by 5 bases, with 17 bases left in between. This CDR3 has 16 residues.

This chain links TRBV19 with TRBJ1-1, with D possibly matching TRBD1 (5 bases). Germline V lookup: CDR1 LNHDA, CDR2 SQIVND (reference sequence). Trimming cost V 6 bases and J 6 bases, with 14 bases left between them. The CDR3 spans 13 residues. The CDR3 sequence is CASRGRGNAEAFF. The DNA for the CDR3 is TGTGCCAGTAGGGGGAGGGGAAACGCTGAAGCTTTCTTT.

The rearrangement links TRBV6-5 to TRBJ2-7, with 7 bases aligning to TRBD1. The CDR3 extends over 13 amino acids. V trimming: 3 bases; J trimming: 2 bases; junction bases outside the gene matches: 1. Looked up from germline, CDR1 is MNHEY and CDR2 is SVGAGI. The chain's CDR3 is CASSYDRAYEQYF. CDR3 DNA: TGTGCCAGCAGTTATGACAGGGCCTACGAGCAGTACTTC.

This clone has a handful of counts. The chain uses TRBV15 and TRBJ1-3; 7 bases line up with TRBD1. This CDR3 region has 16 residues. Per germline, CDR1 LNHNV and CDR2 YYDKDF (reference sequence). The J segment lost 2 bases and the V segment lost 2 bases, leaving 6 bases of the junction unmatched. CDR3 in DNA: TGTGCCACCAGCAGACAATCAACAGGGGCTGGAAACACCATATATTTT. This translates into CATSRQSTGAGNTIYF.

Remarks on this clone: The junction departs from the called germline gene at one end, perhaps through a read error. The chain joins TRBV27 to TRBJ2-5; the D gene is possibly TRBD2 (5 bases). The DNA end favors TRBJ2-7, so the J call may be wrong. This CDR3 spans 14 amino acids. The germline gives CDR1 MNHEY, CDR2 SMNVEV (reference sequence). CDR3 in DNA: TGTGCGAGCAGGAAAGAGGGCGCTTCCTACGAGCAGTACTTC. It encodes CASRKEGASYEQYF.

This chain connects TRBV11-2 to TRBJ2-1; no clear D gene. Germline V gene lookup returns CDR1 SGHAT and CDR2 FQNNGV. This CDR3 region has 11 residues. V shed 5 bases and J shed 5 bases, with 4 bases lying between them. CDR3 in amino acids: CASSADNEQFF. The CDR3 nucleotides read TGTGCCAGCAGCGCAGACAATGAGCAGTTCTTC. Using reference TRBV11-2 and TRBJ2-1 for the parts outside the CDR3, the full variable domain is EAGVAQSPRYKIIEKRQSVAFWCNPISGHATLYWYQQILGQGPKLLIQFQNNGVVDDSQLPKDRFSAERLKGVDSTLKIQPAKLEDSAVYLCASSADNEQFFGPGTRLTVL.

CDR3 region: CASSWSNEQFF. The DNA of the CDR3 is TGTGCCAGCAGTTGGAGCAATGAGCAGTTCTTC. The chain joins TRBV2 to TRBJ2-1, with D uncertain. The CDR3 has 11 amino acids. V lost 5 bases, J lost 6 bases, and 5 bases lay in between. Germline V gene lookup returns CDR1 SNHLY and CDR2 FYNNEI. The variable domain in full, completed from reference TRBV2 and TRBJ2-1, reads EPEVTQTPSHQVTQMGQEVILRCVPISNHLYFYWYRQILGQKVEFLVSFYNNEISEKSEIFDDQFSVERPDGSNFTLKIRSTKLEDSAMYFCASSWSNEQFFGPGTRLTVL.

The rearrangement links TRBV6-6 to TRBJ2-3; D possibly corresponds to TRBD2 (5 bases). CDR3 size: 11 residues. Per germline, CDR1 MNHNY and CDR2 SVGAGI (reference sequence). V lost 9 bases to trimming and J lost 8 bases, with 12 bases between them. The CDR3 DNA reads TGTGCCAGTACTAGAGGTGTTACGCAGTATTTT. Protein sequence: CASTRGVTQYF.

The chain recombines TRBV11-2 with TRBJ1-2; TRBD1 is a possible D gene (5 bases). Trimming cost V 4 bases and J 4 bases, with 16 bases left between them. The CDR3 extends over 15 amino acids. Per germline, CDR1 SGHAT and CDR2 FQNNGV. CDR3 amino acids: CASSSLTRVTYGYTF. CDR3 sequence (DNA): TGTGCCAGCAGCTCCTTAACCAGGGTCACCTATGGCTACACCTTC.

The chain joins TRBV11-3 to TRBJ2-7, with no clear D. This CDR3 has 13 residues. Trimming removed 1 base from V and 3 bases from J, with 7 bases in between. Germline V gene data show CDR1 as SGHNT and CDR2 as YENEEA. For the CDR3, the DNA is TGTGCCAGCAGCTTAGGTCCCAGCTACGAGCAGTACTTC. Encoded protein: CASSLGPSYEQYF.